Listed below are T cell receptor beta chains from one sample, sequenced in a study of T-cell memory formation after mild COVID-19. TCRdb itself ran the 5' RACE reads through MiXCR, one entry per CDR3 protein. The repertoire includes around 310,000 distinct CDR3 sequences, 13% to 15% of them detected once, and around a fifth sits in the top ten. Sequenced: PBMCs or a T cell subset sorted from them (not recorded which). The receptor source for this set is a man aged 18 to 29 who had mild COVID-19 (a few samples of this study predate the infection). Cell type and time point are not known. CDR3s include the opening cysteine and the closing phenylalanine or tryptophan. The order of the fields is D gene, CDR3 length, V gene, J gene, clone size, CDR3 DNA, CDR3 protein. D genes are given only for firm matches. Part of the rows lack a size; the others show once, few, many or a class for expanded clones.

>TRBD1|15|TRBV7-2|TRBJ2-6|.
TGTGCCAGCAGTCTCGACAGGGCTGGGGCCAACGTCCTGACTTTC
CASSLDRAGANVLTF
>.|15|TRBV28|TRBJ1-6|.
TGTGCCAGCAGTTTCCAGGGATCCTATAATTCACCCCTCCACTTT
CASSFQGSYNSPLHF
>TRBD1|14|TRBV28|TRBJ1-1|.
TGTGCCAGCAGACCCCCGACAGGGTACACTGAAGCTTTCTTT
CASRPPTGYTEAFF
>.|10|TRBV7-9|TRBJ2-7|few
TGTGCCAGTGCCGGCAACGAGCAGTACTTC
CASAGNEQYF
>TRBD1|14|TRBV27|TRBJ2-7|.
TGTGCCAGCAGTACGGGACAGGGGGCTTACGAGCAGTACTTC
CASSTGQGAYEQYF
>TRBD2|12|TRBV9|TRBJ2-3|few
TGTGCCAGCACTTCGGGGGGGCGTCCGTTGTATTTT
CASTSGGRPLYF
>.|15|TRBV5-1|TRBJ1-2|.
TGCGCCAGCAGCCCTGCGCTGCGACAAGACTATGGCTACACCTTC
CASSPALRQDYGYTF
>.|18|TRBV12-5|TRBJ2-5|.
TGTGCTAGTGGCCCGACTCCTGACGGTCGTATCAAAAAAGAGACCCAGTACTTC
CASGPTPDGRIKKETQYF
>.|13|TRBV5-6|TRBJ2-7|few
TGTGCCAGCAGCCTAAAGGACATCTACGAGCAGTACTTC
CASSLKDIYEQYF
>TRBD1|17|TRBV6-5|TRBJ2-2|.
TGTGCCAGCAGTTACTACCCCCAGGGGGTCGACACCGGGGAGCTGTTTTTT
CASSYYPQGVDTGELFF
>.|16|TRBV12-3/TRBV12-4|TRBJ2-4|few
TGTGCCAGCAGTCTCAGGCGGGGGCGGGCCAAAAACATTCAGTACTTC
CASSLRRGRAKNIQYF
>.|12|TRBV5-1|TRBJ2-7|.
TGCGCCAGCAGCTCCTTTGGGGACGAGCAGTACTTC
CASSSFGDEQYF
>.|14|TRBV12-3/TRBV12-4|TRBJ1-2|few
TGTGCCAGCAGTCGCTTCGGGACAAACTATGGCTACACCTTC
CASSRFGTNYGYTF
>.|14|TRBV9|TRBJ2-5|.
TGTGCCAGCAGCGTAGAGGACGGCCAAGAGACCCAGTACTTC
CASSVEDGQETQYF
>.|12|TRBV7-9|TRBJ2-7|few
TGTGCCAGCCGACCGGCAGGGTCGGAGCAGTACTTC
CASRPAGSEQYF